This TCR beta chain was sequenced during a study of T cell repertoires in cytomegalovirus infection. Background on the study: Matching HLA type, along with CMV infection, was indicated by public TCR beta signatures.

Germline assignment: CDR1 SGHTA and CDR2 FQGTGA. The CDR3 runs to 16 residues. V lost 3 bases to trimming and J lost 2 bases; unmatched junction nucleotides: 6. This clonotype occurred many times. Its antigen is currently unknown. Overall study results and limits: In two of eight donors, the top clonotype was HLA-C-restricted CMV-specific. Based on cumulative public TCR beta family frequency, carriers of CMV plus the relevant HLA were identified.

TCRdb recomputed calls from the reads with MiXCR, one row per CDR3 protein. The profile shows about 300,000 distinct CDR3 sequences, roughly a tenth of them singletons. Sequences were obtained from PBMCs. V and J are TRBV7-3 and TRBJ2-2; 7 bases fit TRBD1. This TCR was sampled from a human donor in good health (CMV status not recorded). Some clones in this sample may be carry-over from other donors' samples. The chain's CDR3 is CASSFTGTENTGELFF. CDR3 in DNA: TGTGCCAGCAGCTTCACCGGGACAGAAAACACCGGGGAGCTGTTTTTT.